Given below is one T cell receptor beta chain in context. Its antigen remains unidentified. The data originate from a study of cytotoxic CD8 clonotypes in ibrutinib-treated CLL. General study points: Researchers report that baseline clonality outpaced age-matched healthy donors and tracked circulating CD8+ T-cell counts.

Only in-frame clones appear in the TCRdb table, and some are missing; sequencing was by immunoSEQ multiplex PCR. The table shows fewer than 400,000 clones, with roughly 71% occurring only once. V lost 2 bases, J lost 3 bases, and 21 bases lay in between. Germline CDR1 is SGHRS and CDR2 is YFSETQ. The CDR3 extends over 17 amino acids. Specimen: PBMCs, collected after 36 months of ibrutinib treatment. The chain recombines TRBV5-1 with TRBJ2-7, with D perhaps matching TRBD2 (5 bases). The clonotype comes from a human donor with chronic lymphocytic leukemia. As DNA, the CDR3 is TGCGCCAGCAGCTTTGGATTCGGGATTGGAGGTAACTACGAGCAGTACTTC. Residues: CASSFGFGIGGNYEQYF.